The 8 T cell receptor beta chains given below trace back to one sample, sequenced in a study of T cells in Graves' hyperthyroidism and ophthalmopathy. The CDR3 regions of TCR beta were amplified from RNA transcripts. A first-round RT-PCR of the TCR CDR3 used the HTBI primer set. TCRdb re-called the multiplex PCR reads through MiXCR, storing one row per CDR3 protein. The table lists 560,000 or so distinct CDR3 sequences, approximately 20% of them singletons. The sequenced sample consisted of blood. The receptors shown here come from a middle-aged man with Graves' ophthalmopathy.

This clonotype was picked up many times. The chain uses TRBV28 and TRBJ2-7, with 9 bases identical to TRBD2. V lost 7 bases, J lost 0 bases, and 1 base stayed unmatched. Per the germline V gene, CDR1 is MDHEN and CDR2 is SYDVKM. This CDR3 spans 13 amino acids. The CDR3 DNA sequence: TGTGCCAGCAATAGCGGGAGCTCCTACGAGCAGTACTTC. Translating gives CASNSGSSYEQYF.

A remark on this clonotype: An end of the junction does not agree with germline; a read error may underlie this. The chain has TRBV9 and TRBJ2-5; TRBD1 is a possible D gene (6 bases). This CDR3 has 15 amino acids. Germline lookup yields CDR1 SGDLS and CDR2 YYNGEE. The CDR3 sequence: CASSVAGVGRETRYF. The CDR3 DNA reads as TGTGCCAGCAGCGTAGCAGGGGTGGGGAGAGAGACCCGGTACTTC.

This clonotype was seen ten or more times. The chain is built from TRBV7-2 and TRBJ1-2; D unclear. V was shortened by 1 base and J by 5 bases, with 8 bases between the two germline ends. The CDR3 loop spans 13 amino acids. Germline V CDR1 and CDR2: SGHTA, FQGNSA. The CDR3 nucleotides read TGTGCCAGCAGCTTAGGGACGGAGTATGGCTACACCTTC. Its translation is CASSLGTEYGYTF.

The chain recombines TRBV11-2 with TRBJ2-1, with 7 bases aligning to TRBD2. The CDR3 covers 16 residues. V lost 0 bases, J lost 2 bases, and 4 bases stayed unmatched. CDR1 and CDR2 from the germline V gene are SGHAT and FQNNGV. The CDR3 sequence is CASSLDYRGAYNEQFF. The CDR3 DNA reads TGTGCCAGCAGCTTAGATTATCGGGGGGCCTACAATGAGCAGTTCTTC.

The chain is built from TRBV5-4 and TRBJ2-1, with TRBD2 identical over 11 bases. After removal of 3 bases from V and 0 bases from J, the junction contained 8 bases not matched to a gene. The CDR3 loop spans 18 amino acids. Germline V gene lookup returns CDR1 SGHNT and CDR2 YYREEE (reference sequence). The DNA of the CDR3 is TGTGCCAGCAGCTCCGGGACTAGCGGTACAAGCTCCTACAATGAGCAGTTCTTC. As protein: CASSSGTSGTSSYNEQFF.

This clonotype occurred many times. The chain is built from TRBV7-3 and TRBJ2-1; no firm D call. The CDR3 has 14 amino acids. CDR1 is SGHTA and CDR2 is FQGTGA in the germline V gene. Trimming took off 4 bases at V and 7 bases at J, with 14 bases between the two ends. The CDR3 coding sequence is TGTGCCAGCAGCTCGCCCGGGCCCCAAAATGAGCAGTTCTTC. Translating gives CASSSPGPQNEQFF. The full variable domain, rest sourced from reference TRBV7-3 and TRBJ2-1, is GAGVSQTPSNKVTEKGKYVELRCDPISGHTALYWYRQSLGQGPEFLIYFQGTGAADDSGLPNDRFFAVRPEGSVSTLKIQRTERGDSAVYLCASSSPGPQNEQFFGPGTRLTVL.

The chain has TRBV12-3 or TRBV12-4 and TRBJ2-7, with no clear D. The CDR3 consists of 13 residues. Trimming removed 1 base at V and 3 bases at J, with 7 bases between. CDR3 sequence reads: CASSLELDYEQYF. Here the CDR3 DNA reads TGTGCCAGCAGTTTAGAATTGGACTACGAGCAGTACTTC.

This clonotype was seen a handful of times. The V call is TRBV30, the J call TRBJ2-3, with D perhaps matching TRBD2 (6 bases). The CDR3 totals 13 residues. Trimming cost V 4 bases and J 4 bases, with 12 bases left between them. In germline, CDR1 is GTSNPN, CDR2 SVGIG (reference sequence). The CDR3 DNA reads TGTGCCTGGACTAGACTAGTGGCAGATACGCAGTATTTT. Translation: CAWTRLVADTQYF.